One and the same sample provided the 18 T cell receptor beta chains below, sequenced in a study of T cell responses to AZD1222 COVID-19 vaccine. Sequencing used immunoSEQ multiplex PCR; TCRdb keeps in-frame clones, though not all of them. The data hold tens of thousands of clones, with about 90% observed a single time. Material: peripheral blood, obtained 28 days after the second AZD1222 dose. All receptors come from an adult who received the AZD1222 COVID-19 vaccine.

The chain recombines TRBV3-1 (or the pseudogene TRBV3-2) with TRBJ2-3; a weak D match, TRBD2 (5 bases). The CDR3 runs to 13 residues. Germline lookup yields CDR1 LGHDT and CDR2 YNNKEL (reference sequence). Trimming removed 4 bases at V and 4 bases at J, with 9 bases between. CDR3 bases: TGTGCCAGCAGCCCCCCCGGGGCAGATACGCAGTATTTT. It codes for CASSPPGADTQYF.

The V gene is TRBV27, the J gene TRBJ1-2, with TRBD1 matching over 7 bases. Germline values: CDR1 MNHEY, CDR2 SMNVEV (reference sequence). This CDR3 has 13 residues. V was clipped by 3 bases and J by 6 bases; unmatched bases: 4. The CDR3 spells CASSLQGVDGYTF. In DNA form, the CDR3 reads TGTGCCAGCAGTTTGCAGGGGGTCGATGGCTACACCTTC.

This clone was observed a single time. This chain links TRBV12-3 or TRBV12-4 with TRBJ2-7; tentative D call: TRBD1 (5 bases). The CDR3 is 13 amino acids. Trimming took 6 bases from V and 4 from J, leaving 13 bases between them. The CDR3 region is CASSRLDRYEQYF. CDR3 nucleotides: TGTGCCAGCAGCCGCCTCGACAGATACGAGCAGTACTTC.

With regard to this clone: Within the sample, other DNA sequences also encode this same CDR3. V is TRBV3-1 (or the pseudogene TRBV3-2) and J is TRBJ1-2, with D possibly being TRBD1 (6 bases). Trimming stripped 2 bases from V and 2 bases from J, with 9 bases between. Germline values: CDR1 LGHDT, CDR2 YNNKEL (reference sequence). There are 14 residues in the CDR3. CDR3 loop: CASSQLQGNYGYTF. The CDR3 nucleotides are TGTGCCAGCAGCCAATTACAGGGAAACTATGGCTACACCTTC.

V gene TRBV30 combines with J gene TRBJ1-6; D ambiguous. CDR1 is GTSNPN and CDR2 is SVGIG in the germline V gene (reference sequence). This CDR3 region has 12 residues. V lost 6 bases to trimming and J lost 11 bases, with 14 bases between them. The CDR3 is CACPGTFAPLHF. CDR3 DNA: TGTGCCTGCCCAGGAACATTCGCACCCCTCCACTTT.

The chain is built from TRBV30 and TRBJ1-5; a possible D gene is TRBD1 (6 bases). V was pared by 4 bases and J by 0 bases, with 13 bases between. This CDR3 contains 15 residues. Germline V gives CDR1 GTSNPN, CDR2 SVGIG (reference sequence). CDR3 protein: CAWTRGGRSNQPQHF. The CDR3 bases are TGTGCCTGGACCCGAGGGGGACGTAGCAATCAGCCCCAGCATTTT.

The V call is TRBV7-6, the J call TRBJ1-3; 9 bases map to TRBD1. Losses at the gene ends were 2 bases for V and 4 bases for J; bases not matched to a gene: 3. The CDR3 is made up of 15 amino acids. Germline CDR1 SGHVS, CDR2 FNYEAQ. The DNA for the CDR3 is TGTGCCAGCAGCTTAACGGACAGGGGCGGAAACACCATATATTTT. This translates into CASSLTDRGGNTIYF.

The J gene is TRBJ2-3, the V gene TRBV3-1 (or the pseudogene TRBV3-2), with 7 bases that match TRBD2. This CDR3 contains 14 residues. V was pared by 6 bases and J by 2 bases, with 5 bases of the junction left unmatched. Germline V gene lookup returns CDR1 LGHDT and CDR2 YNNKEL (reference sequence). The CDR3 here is CASRVAGATDTQYF. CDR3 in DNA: TGTGCCAGCAGGGTCGCGGGAGCCACAGATACGCAGTATTTT.

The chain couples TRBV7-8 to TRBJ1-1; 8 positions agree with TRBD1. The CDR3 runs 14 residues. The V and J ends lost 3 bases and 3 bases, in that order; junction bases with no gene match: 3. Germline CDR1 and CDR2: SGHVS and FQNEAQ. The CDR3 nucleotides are TGTGCCAGCAGCTTCACAGGGGGGTACACTGAAGCTTTCTTT. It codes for CASSFTGGYTEAFF.

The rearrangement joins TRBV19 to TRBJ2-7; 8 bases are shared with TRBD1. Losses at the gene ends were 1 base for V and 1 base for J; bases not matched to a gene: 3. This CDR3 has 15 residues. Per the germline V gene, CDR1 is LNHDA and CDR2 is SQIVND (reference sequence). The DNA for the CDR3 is TGTGCCAGTAGTATAGGACACAGGGGGTCCTACGAGCAGTACTTC. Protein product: CASSIGHRGSYEQYF. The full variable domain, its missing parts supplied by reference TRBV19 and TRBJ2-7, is DGGITQSPKYLFRKEGQNVTLSCEQNLNHDAMYWYRQDPGQGLRLIYYSQIVNDFQKGDIAEGYSVSREKKESFPLTVTSAQKNPTAFYLCASSIGHRGSYEQYFGPGTRLTVT.

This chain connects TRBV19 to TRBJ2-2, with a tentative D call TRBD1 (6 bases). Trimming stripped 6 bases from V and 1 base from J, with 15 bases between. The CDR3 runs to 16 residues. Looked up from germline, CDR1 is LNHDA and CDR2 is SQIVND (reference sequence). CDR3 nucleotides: TGTGCCAGTAGCTCCCCGGGACACCTGAACACCGGGGAGCTGTTTTTT. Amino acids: CASSSPGHLNTGELFF.

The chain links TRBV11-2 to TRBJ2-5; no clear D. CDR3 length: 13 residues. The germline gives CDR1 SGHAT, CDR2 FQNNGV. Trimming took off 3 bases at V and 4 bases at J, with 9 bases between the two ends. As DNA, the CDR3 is TGTGCCAGCAGCTTCGTCGGTGGAGAGACCCAGTACTTC. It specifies CASSFVGGETQYF.

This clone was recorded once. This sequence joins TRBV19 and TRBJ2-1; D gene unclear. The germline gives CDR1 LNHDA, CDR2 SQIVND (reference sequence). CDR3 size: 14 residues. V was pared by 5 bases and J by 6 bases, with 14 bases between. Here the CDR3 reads CASSLYSFFNEQFF. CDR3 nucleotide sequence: TGTGCCAGTAGTTTGTATAGTTTTTTCAATGAGCAGTTCTTC.

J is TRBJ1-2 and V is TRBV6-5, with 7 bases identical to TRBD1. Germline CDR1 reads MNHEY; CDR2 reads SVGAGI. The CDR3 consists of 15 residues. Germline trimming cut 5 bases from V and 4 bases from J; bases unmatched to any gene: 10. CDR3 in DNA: TGTGCCAGCAGTCCTCGACAGGGAGGCAGCTATGGCTACACCTTC. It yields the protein CASSPRQGGSYGYTF.

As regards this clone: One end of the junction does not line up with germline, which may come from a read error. CDR3 DNA: TGTGCTAGCAGCCAACTAGCGGGAGTCTACAATGAGCAGTTCTTC. Translated: CASSQLAGVYNEQFF. V usage is TRBV7-7 and J usage is TRBJ2-1; 11 positions match TRBD2. Germline CDR1 SSHAT, CDR2 FNYEAQ (reference sequence). There are 15 residues in the CDR3.

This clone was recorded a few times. CDR3 DNA sequence: TGTGCCAGCAGTTCTACAGGGATTAGCAATCAGCCCCAGCATTTT. Encoded protein: CASSSTGISNQPQHF. The chain carries TRBV2 and TRBJ1-5, with D possibly matching TRBD1 (6 bases). The CDR3 totals 15 residues. Trimming took off 5 bases at V and 0 bases at J, with 11 bases between the two ends. In germline, CDR1 is SNHLY, CDR2 FYNNEI.

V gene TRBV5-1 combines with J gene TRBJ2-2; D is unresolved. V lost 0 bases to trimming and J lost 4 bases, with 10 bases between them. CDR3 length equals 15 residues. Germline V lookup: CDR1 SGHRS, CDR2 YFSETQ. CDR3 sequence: CASSLASLGTGELFF. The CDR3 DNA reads TGCGCCAGCAGCTTGGCTTCCCTTGGCACCGGGGAGCTGTTTTTT.

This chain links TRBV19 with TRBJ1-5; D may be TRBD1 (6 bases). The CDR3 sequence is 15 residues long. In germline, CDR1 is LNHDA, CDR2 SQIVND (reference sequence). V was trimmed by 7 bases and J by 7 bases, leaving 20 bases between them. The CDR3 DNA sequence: TGTGCCAGTATGGAAGGACAGTGGGGATTACAGCCCCAGCATTTT. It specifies CASMEGQWGLQPQHF.